This is a list of T cell receptor beta chains from one sample in a study of blood T cell repertoires in COVID-19. Data came from immunoSEQ multiplex PCR; TCRdb stores just in-frame clones and leaves some out. The profile shows roughly 80,000 clones, around 81% of them singletons. Sequenced sample: peripheral blood. Receptors originate from a man at least 80 years old with acute or convalescent COVID-19. Each CDR3 is given with its conserved first and last residue. Each record gives: clone size, D gene, J gene, V gene, CDR3 protein, CDR3 DNA. A D gene is named only where the DNA matches it firmly. The size field is filled for only some rows; it gives once, few, many or a size class.

abundance: -
d_gene: -
j_gene: TRBJ2-5
v_gene: TRBV5-1
CDR3aa: CASSPAQGKKETQYF
CDR3nt: TGCGCCAGCAGCCCCGCGCAGGGGAAAAAAGAGACCCAGTACTTC

abundance: -
d_gene: TRBD1
j_gene: TRBJ2-2
v_gene: TRBV5-5
CDR3aa: CASRYGQDTGELFF
CDR3nt: TGTGCCAGCAGATATGGACAGGACACCGGGGAGCTGTTTTTT

abundance: -
d_gene: -
j_gene: TRBJ1-2
v_gene: TRBV11-2
CDR3aa: CASSPRLRDGYTF
CDR3nt: TGTGCCAGCAGCCCTCGGCTCCGGGATGGCTACACCTTC

abundance: -
d_gene: TRBD2
j_gene: TRBJ2-1
v_gene: TRBV29-1
CDR3aa: CSVEGGSSYNEQFF
CDR3nt: TGCAGCGTTGAGGGGGGGAGCTCCTACAATGAGCAGTTCTTC

abundance: -
d_gene: -
j_gene: TRBJ1-1
v_gene: TRBV29-1
CDR3aa: CSVEVRDTEAFF
CDR3nt: TGCAGCGTTGAAGTCAGGGACACTGAAGCTTTCTTT

abundance: -
d_gene: -
j_gene: TRBJ1-2
v_gene: TRBV6-1
CDR3aa: CASSDPPLGRGYGYTF
CDR3nt: TGTGCCAGCAGTGATCCCCCTCTCGGACGGGGCTATGGCTACACCTTC

abundance: -
d_gene: -
j_gene: TRBJ2-1
v_gene: TRBV9
CDR3aa: CASSPLASYNEQFF
CDR3nt: TGTGCCAGCAGCCCTCTAGCTTCCTACAATGAGCAGTTCTTC

abundance: once
d_gene: -
j_gene: TRBJ2-2
v_gene: TRBV7-3
CDR3aa: CASSSVVRTEANTGELFF
CDR3nt: TGTGCCAGCAGCTCCGTCGTTCGGACAGAAGCGAACACCGGGGAGCTGTTTTTT

abundance: -
d_gene: -
j_gene: TRBJ2-5
v_gene: TRBV30
CDR3aa: CAWRAGAQETQYF
CDR3nt: TGTGCCTGGAGGGCGGGCGCCCAAGAGACCCAGTACTTC

abundance: few
d_gene: TRBD2
j_gene: TRBJ2-5
v_gene: TRBV28
CDR3aa: CASSPRLAGSQETQYF
CDR3nt: TGTGCCAGCAGTCCGAGACTAGCGGGGTCCCAAGAGACCCAGTACTTC

abundance: once
d_gene: TRBD2
j_gene: TRBJ2-1
v_gene: TRBV4-1
CDR3aa: CASSLTSGSWSYNEQFF
CDR3nt: TGCGCCAGCAGCCTTACTAGCGGGAGTTGGTCCTACAATGAGCAGTTCTTC

abundance: -
d_gene: TRBD1
j_gene: TRBJ1-5
v_gene: TRBV6-5
CDR3aa: CASSPADRGNQPQHF
CDR3nt: TGTGCCAGCAGCCCGGCGGACAGGGGAAATCAGCCCCAGCATTTT

abundance: -
d_gene: -
j_gene: TRBJ1-2
v_gene: TRBV19
CDR3aa: CASMPPGDNYGYTF
CDR3nt: TGTGCCAGTATGCCCCCAGGGGACAACTATGGCTACACCTTC